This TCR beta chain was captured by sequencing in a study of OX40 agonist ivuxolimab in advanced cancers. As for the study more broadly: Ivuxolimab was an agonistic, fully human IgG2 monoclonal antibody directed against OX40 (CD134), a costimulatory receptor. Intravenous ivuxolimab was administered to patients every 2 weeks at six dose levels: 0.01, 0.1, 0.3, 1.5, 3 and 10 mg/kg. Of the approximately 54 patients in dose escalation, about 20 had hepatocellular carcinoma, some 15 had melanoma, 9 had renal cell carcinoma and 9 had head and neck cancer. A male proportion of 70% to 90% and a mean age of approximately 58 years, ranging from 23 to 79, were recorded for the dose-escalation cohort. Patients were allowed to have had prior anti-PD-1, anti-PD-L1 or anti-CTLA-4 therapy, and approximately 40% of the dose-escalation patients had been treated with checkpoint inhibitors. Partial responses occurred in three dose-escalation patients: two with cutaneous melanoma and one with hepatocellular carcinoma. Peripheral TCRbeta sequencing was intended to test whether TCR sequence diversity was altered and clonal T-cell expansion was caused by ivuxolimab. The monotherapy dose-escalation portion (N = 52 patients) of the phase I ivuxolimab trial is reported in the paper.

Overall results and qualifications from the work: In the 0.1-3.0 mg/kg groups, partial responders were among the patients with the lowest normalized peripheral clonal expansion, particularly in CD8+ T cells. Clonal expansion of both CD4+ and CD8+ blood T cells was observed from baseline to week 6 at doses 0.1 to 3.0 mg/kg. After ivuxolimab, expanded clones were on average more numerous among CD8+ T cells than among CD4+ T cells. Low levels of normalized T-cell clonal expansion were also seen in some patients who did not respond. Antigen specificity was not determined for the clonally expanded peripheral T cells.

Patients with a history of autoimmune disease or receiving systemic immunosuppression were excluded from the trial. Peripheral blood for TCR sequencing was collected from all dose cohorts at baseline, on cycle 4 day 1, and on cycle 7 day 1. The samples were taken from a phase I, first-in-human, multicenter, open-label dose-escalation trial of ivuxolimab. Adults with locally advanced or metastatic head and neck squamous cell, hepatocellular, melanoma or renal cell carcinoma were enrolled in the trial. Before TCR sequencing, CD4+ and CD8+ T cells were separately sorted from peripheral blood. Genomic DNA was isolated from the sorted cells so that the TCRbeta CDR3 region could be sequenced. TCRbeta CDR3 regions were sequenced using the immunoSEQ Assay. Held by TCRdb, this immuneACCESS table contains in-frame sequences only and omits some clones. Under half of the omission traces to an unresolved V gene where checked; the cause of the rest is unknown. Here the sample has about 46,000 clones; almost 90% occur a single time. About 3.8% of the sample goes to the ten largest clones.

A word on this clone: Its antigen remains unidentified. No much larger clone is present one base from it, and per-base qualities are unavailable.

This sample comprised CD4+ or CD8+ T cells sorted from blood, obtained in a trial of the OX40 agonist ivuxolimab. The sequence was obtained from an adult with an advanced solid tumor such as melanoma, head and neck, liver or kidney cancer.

Here the CDR3 is given as CASRGKAKGNEQFF. The DNA reads as follows: TGTGCCAGCCGAGGAAAGGCCAAGGGCAATGAGCAGTTCTTC. The chain was built from TRBV6-5 and TRBJ2-1; the D gene lacks a confident call. Cut back by 8 bases and 6 bases, the V and J ends lie 17 bases apart. Spanning cysteine to phenylalanine, the CDR3 consists of 14 amino acids. The DNA shown is the 42-base CDR3, in frame from base 1. CDR1 and CDR2 are read off the germline V gene as MNHEY and SVGAGI.